This T cell receptor (beta chain) was recovered during a study of cytomegalovirus exposure and HLA in healthy donors. General observations from the study: An analysis was carried out later, and it reportedly showed fewer N-insertions in an Asian-associated ancestry cluster than the roughly 700-donor mean. The study recorded over 150 TCR beta chains that were cytomegalovirus-associated. When analyzed later, a missense DCLRE1C variant was found to be linked to TCR beta V- and J-gene trimming.

For this clone: Its target is not known.

The PCR used 60 Vbeta and 13 Jbeta primers. The table came from immunoSEQ multiplex PCR; TCRdb's copy has only in-frame clones and leaves some out. The table shows 120,000 or so clones, with 60% to 85% occurring only once. It was healthy bone marrow donors who served as donors. The CDR3 sequence is 18 residues long. Between the trimmed V and J ends, which lost 0 bases and 7 bases, there was a span of 19 bases. CDR1 and CDR2 (germline): LGHNA, YNFKEQ. The sample taken for sequencing was PBMCs. The receptor comes from a man aged 45-65 years in good health and CMV-seropositive. The chain carries TRBV4-2 and TRBJ1-6; possible D gene TRBD1, 5 bases. The CDR3 spells CASSQDPSGLGSNSPLHF. The CDR3 nucleotides read TGTGCCAGCAGCCAAGACCCCTCAGGGCTAGGGTCAAATTCACCCCTCCACTTT.